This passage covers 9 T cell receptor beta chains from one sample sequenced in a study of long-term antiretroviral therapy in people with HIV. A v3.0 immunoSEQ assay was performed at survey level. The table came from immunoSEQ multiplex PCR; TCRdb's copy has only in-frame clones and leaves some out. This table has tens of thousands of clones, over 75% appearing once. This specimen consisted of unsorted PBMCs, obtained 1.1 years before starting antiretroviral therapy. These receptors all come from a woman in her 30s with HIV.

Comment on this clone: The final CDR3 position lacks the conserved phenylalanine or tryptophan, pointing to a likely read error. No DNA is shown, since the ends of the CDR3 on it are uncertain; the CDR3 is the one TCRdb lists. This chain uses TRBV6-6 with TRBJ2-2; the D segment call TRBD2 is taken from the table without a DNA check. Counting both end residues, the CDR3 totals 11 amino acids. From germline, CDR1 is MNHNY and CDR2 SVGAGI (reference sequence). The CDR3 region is CASSGLEGRVI.

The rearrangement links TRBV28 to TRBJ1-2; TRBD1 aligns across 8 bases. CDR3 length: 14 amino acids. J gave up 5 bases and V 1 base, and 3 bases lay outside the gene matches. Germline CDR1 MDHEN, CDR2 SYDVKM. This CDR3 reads CASSLLTGGYGYTF. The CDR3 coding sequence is TGTGCCAGCAGTTTATTAACAGGGGGTTATGGCTACACCTTC.

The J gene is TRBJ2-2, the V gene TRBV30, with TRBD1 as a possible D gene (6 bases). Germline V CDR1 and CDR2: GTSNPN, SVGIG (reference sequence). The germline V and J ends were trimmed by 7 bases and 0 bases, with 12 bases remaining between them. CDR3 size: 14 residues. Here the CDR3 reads CALTTGANTGELFF. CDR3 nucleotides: TGTGCCTTGACGACAGGAGCGAACACCGGGGAGCTGTTTTTT.

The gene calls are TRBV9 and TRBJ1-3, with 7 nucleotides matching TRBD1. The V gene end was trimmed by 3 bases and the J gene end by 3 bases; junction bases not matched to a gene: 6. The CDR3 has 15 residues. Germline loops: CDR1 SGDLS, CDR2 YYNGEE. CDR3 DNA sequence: TGTGCCAGCAGCGGACAGGGATCCGGTGGAAACACCATATATTTT. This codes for CASSGQGSGGNTIYF. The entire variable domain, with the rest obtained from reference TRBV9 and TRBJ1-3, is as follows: DSGVTQTPKHLITATGQRVTLRCSPRSGDLSVYWYQQSLDQGLQFLIQYYNGEERAKGNILERFSAQQFPDLHSELNLSSLELGDSALYFCASSGQGSGGNTIYFGEGSWLTVV.

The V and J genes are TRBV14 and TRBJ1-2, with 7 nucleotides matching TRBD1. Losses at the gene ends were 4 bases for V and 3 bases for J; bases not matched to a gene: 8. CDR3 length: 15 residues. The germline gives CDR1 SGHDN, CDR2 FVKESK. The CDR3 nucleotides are TGTGCCAGCAGCCCGGGGACGACAGGGTACTATGGCTACACCTTC. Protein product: CASSPGTTGYYGYTF. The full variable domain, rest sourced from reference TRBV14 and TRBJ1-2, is EAGVTQFPSHSVIEKGQTVTLRCDPISGHDNLYWYRRVMGKEIKFLLHFVKESKQDESGMPNNRFLAERTGGTYSTLKVQPAELEDSGVYFCASSPGTTGYYGYTFGSGTRLTVV.

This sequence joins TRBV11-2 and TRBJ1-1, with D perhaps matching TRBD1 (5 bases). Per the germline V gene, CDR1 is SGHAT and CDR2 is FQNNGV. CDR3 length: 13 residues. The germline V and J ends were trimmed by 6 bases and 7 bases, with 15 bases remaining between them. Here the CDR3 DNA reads TGTGCCAGCAGTCGAGCGAGGGGCCGTGAAGCTTTCTTT. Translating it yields CASSRARGREAFF.

The CDR3 region has the DNA TGTGCCATCAGCCCAGGAAACTATGGCTACACCTTC. Protein sequence: CAISPGNYGYTF. The J gene is TRBJ1-2, the V gene TRBV10-3; D gene unclear. The CDR3 has 12 amino acids. The germline V gene encodes CDR1 ENHRY and CDR2 SYGVKD. The ends were cut back, 6 bases at V and 2 bases at J, with 7 bases in the middle.

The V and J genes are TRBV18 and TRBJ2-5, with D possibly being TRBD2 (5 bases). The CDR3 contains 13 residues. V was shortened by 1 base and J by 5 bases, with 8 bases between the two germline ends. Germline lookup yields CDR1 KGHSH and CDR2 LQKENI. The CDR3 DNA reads TGTGCCAGCTCACCACAGGGAGTGGAGACCCAGTACTTC. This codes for CASSPQGVETQYF.

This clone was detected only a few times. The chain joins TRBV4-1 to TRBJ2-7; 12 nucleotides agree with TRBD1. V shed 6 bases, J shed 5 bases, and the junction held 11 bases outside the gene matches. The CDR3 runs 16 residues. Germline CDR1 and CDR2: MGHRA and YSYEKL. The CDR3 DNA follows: TGCGCCAGCAGAGATGCCGGGACAGGGGGCGGGCACGAGCAGTACGTC. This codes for CASRDAGTGGGHEQYV.